The entry that follows covers one T cell receptor (beta chain) sequence. Its specificity is not known. The data stem from a study of T cell responses to AZD1222 COVID-19 vaccine. Overall study context: The analysis combined second doses at about 4 or about 12 weeks. General study points: A mostly white British donor set with more females was recruited, and clonal diversity was possibly underestimated. The study reported that nearly half of spike-specific TCRs target unmutated variant regions.

Trimming took off 4 bases at V and 0 bases at J, with 12 bases between the two ends. Germline V gives CDR1 SQVTM, CDR2 ANQGSEA. CDR3 length: 15 residues. The repertoire was sequenced with immunoSEQ multiplex PCR; TCRdb's copy has only in-frame clones and lacks some. The sample has about 60,000 clones; 75% to 90% are singletons. This clonotype was obtained from an adult in good health. V and J are TRBV29-1 and TRBJ2-2; the D call may be TRBD1 or TRBD2 (5 bases each). The starting material was peripheral blood, obtained on day 0 of AZD1222 vaccination. The CDR3: CSVVGALPNTGELFF. DNA of the CDR3: TGCAGCGTTGTCGGGGCCCTTCCGAACACCGGGGAGCTGTTTTTT.